One sample yielded the 29 T cell receptor beta chains listed below, sequenced in a study of shared clonotypes between healthy human individuals. Libraries were prepared by immunoSEQ multiplex PCR; TCRdb keeps only in-frame clonotypes and omits some of them. The sample has about 340,000 clones, 70% to 75% seen once. The sample consisted of memory CD4+ T cells sorted from blood. Subset of the sample: CD45RA-negative fraction. These receptors were taken from a man aged 25 to 40 in good health.

The rearrangement uses TRBV28 and TRBJ2-7; D call uncertain. There are 12 residues in the CDR3. CDR1 is MDHEN, CDR2 SYDVKM, per germline. The germline V and J ends were trimmed by 6 bases and 1 base, with 7 bases remaining between them. Written as DNA, the CDR3 is TGTGCCAGCAGCCCACGATCCTACGAGCAGTACTTC. This codes for CASSPRSYEQYF. The full variable domain, completed using reference TRBV28 and TRBJ2-7, is DVKVTQSSRYLVKRTGEKVFLECVQDMDHENMFWYRQDPGLGLRLIYFSYDVKMKEKGDIPEGYSVSREKKERFSLILESASTNQTSMYLCASSPRSYEQYFGPGTRLTVT.

This chain uses TRBV27 with TRBJ1-5; TRBD1 matches 7 bases. The CDR3 length is 16 residues. The V gene end was trimmed by 3 bases and the J gene end by 7 bases; junction bases not matched to a gene: 12. Germline V lookup: CDR1 MNHEY, CDR2 SMNVEV (reference sequence). CDR3: CASSFIGRGVGQPQHF. The DNA for the CDR3 is TGTGCCAGCAGTTTTATTGGCAGGGGGGTTGGGCAGCCCCAGCATTTT.

This clone is a singleton in its sample. The gene calls are TRBV5-4 and TRBJ1-2, with TRBD1 identical over 9 bases. Germline lookup yields CDR1 SGHNT and CDR2 YYREEE (reference sequence). The length of the CDR3 is 17 residues. J lost 4 bases, V lost 3 bases, and 13 bases had no gene match. The CDR3: CASSSDTGTGTLYGYTF. The CDR3 coding sequence is TGTGCCAGCAGCTCGGATACCGGGACAGGGACACTCTATGGCTACACCTTC.

This chain connects TRBV4-1 to TRBJ2-3; 8 bases match TRBD2. The length of the CDR3 is 19 residues. Germline assignment: CDR1 MGHRA and CDR2 YSYEKL. V lost 2 bases and J lost 2; bases outside the gene matches: 15. DNA of the CDR3: TGCGCCAGCAGCCAATACGGGAGCGGGAGTGGGTCTATCACAGATACGCAGTATTTT. Translated, it gives CASSQYGSGSGSITDTQYF.

This chain links TRBV5-1 with TRBJ2-2, with 7 bases that match TRBD1. With 4 bases clipped from V and 6 bases from J, the junction kept 12 bases outside the gene matches. Germline CDR1 SGHRS, CDR2 YFSETQ. The CDR3 consists of 16 residues. Written as DNA, the CDR3 is TGCGCCAGCAGCGATTCCGACTACCAGGGGGCCGGGGAGCTGTTTTTT. It codes for CASSDSDYQGAGELFF.

The chain combines TRBV11-2 with TRBJ2-5, with D possibly TRBD2 on 6 matching bases. This CDR3 is built from 16 residues. In germline, CDR1 is SGHAT, CDR2 FQNNGV. The V gene lost 0 bases and the J gene lost 5 bases, with 16 bases spanning the gap. The CDR3 DNA reads as TGTGCCAGCAGCTTAGATCGGTTAGCGGTAGGGGAGACCCAGTACTTC. Translation: CASSLDRLAVGETQYF.

The rearrangement links TRBV6-1 to TRBJ1-1, with D perhaps TRBD1 (5 bases). The CDR3 totals 19 residues. V shed 1 base and J shed 2 bases, with 23 bases lying between them. The germline V gene has CDR1 MNHNS and CDR2 SASEGT. In DNA form, the CDR3 reads TGTGCCAGCAGTGAAGTTGTGTGGGAGCGAACAGGTCGTAACACTGAAGCTTTCTTT. Translation gives CASSEVVWERTGRNTEAFF.

V is TRBV4-3 and J is TRBJ2-2; TRBD2 matches 7 bases. The CDR3 is 18 amino acids. V shed 3 bases and J 5 bases; nucleotides not matched to a gene: 15. Germline V gene data show CDR1 as LGHNA and CDR2 as YSLEER. The CDR3 bases are TGCGCCAGCAGCCACCCAAGGGTGGGCGGGGGACTTACCGGGGAGCTGTTTTTT. Protein: CASSHPRVGGGLTGELFF.

This clone is a singleton in its sample. The gene calls are TRBV7-3 and TRBJ2-3; 8 nucleotides agree with TRBD2. This CDR3 region has 16 residues. V lost 6 bases, J lost 4 bases, and 12 bases stayed unmatched. Germline-derived CDR1 and CDR2 are SGHTA and FQGTGA. The CDR3 region is CASRPRGAGDPDTQYF. CDR3 sequence (DNA): TGTGCCAGCAGGCCTCGGGGAGCGGGAGACCCAGATACGCAGTATTTT.

This chain joins TRBV2 and TRBJ2-3; 11 nucleotides match TRBD2. Germline CDR1 SNHLY, CDR2 FYNNEI. The V segment lost 4 bases and the J segment 6 bases; nucleotides outside the gene matches: 6. The CDR3 spans 15 residues. CDR3 amino acids: CASSALAGGADTQYF. The DNA of the CDR3 is TGTGCCAGCAGTGCTCTAGCGGGAGGAGCGGATACGCAGTATTTT. The full variable domain, with the rest looked up from reference TRBV2 and TRBJ2-3, is EPEVTQTPSHQVTQMGQEVILRCVPISNHLYFYWYRQILGQKVEFLVSFYNNEISEKSEIFDDQFSVERPDGSNFTLKIRSTKLEDSAMYFCASSALAGGADTQYFGPGTRLTVL.

The rearrangement links TRBV12-2 to TRBJ2-3; TRBD2, the table's D call, was not compared with the DNA. TRBV12-2 is a known pseudogene. This CDR3 comprises 16 residues. CDR3 region: CASRLWLERGTDTQYF. In nucleotides, the CDR3 is TGTGCAAGTCGCCTCTGGCTAGAGCGGGGCACAGATACGCAGTATTTT.

V is TRBV19 and J is TRBJ1-3, with 9 nucleotides matching TRBD1. The J segment lost 3 bases and the V segment lost 7 bases, leaving 10 bases of the junction unmatched. Germline V gene lookup returns CDR1 LNHDA and CDR2 SQIVND (reference sequence). The CDR3 is 16 amino acids. CDR3 nucleotides: TGTGCCAGTAAACAATTACAGGGGGCGAGTGGAAACACCATATATTTT. Its protein is CASKQLQGASGNTIYF.

This clone was detected only a few times. J is TRBJ2-1 and V is TRBV11-2, with D unresolved. The CDR3 consists of 12 residues. The germline V gene has CDR1 SGHAT and CDR2 FQNNGV. Between the trimmed V and J ends, which lost 5 bases and 4 bases, there was a span of 6 bases. CDR3: CASSTVYNEQFF. CDR3 sequence (DNA): TGTGCCAGCAGCACGGTATACAATGAGCAGTTCTTC. The complete variable domain, with remaining parts taken from reference TRBV11-2 and TRBJ2-1, reads EAGVAQSPRYKIIEKRQSVAFWCNPISGHATLYWYQQILGQGPKLLIQFQNNGVVDDSQLPKDRFSAERLKGVDSTLKIQPAKLEDSAVYLCASSTVYNEQFFGPGTRLTVL.

The chain employs TRBV6-4 and TRBJ2-1; D is uncertain. The V end lost 3 bases, the J end lost 9 bases, and 12 bases lay between the germline ends. The CDR3 has 13 residues. Germline V lookup: CDR1 MRHNA, CDR2 SNTAGT. The DNA of the CDR3 is TGTGCCAGCAGTGAGGAGTCGTCTGGTGAGCAGTTCTTC. Protein: CASSEESSGEQFF.

This clone was recorded many times. Other DNA sequences of this sample code for an identical CDR3. The V gene is TRBV6-1, the J gene TRBJ1-5; 8 positions match TRBD1. This CDR3 region has 15 residues. J gave up 5 bases and V 6 bases, and 9 bases lay outside the gene matches. Germline CDR1 MNHNS, CDR2 SASEGT. The CDR3 protein is CASRAGAGGDQPQHF. The CDR3 DNA follows: TGTGCCAGCAGAGCCGGAGCAGGGGGCGATCAGCCCCAGCATTTT.

V and J are TRBV7-2 and TRBJ2-5; D is unclear. The CDR3 loop spans 17 amino acids. Between the trimmed V and J ends, which lost 5 bases and 4 bases, there was a span of 23 bases. Looked up from germline, CDR1 is SGHTA and CDR2 is FQGNSA. CDR3 bases: TGTGCCAGCAGCCCTAGGGTCCGGTTTTCGATAGGAGAGACCCAGTACTTC. It specifies CASSPRVRFSIGETQYF.

The V gene is TRBV25-1, the J gene TRBJ2-3; 7 nucleotides align to TRBD2. The V segment lost 8 bases and the J segment 0 bases; nucleotides outside the gene matches: 11. CDR3 length: 16 amino acids. Germline values: CDR1 MGHDK, CDR2 SYGVNS. The chain's CDR3 is CASRGTTGGSTDTQYF. The CDR3 DNA sequence: TGTGCCAGCCGGGGGACTACGGGAGGAAGCACAGATACGCAGTATTTT.

This clone was recorded at least ten times. This chain uses TRBV11-2 with TRBJ1-1; possible D gene TRBD1, 5 bases. Germline V CDR1 and CDR2: SGHAT, FQNNGV. The CDR3 is 16 residues long. The V and J ends lost 6 bases and 8 bases respectively, with 25 bases between them. CDR3 sequence reads: CASRNLGRDLKPEAFF. The CDR3 region has the DNA TGTGCCAGCAGGAACCTGGGACGGGACCTTAAACCCGAAGCTTTCTTT.

The chain combines TRBV19 with TRBJ2-3, with no clear D. This CDR3 region has 15 residues. V gave up 6 bases and J gave up 0 bases, with 13 bases separating them. Germline V gives CDR1 LNHDA, CDR2 SQIVND (reference sequence). Written as DNA, the CDR3 is TGTGCCAGTAGCCGTCATCTACCTAGCACAGATACGCAGTATTTT. Protein product: CASSRHLPSTDTQYF.

The chain has TRBV30 and TRBJ2-5; the D gene is possibly TRBD2 (6 bases). Germline V CDR1 and CDR2: GTSNPN, SVGIG (reference sequence). This CDR3 has 12 residues. V lost 5 bases and J lost 4, with 11 bases in between. As DNA, the CDR3 is TGTGCCTGGGGGGGGATAAGAGAGACCCAGTACTTC. This encodes CAWGGIRETQYF.

The chain links TRBV6-9 to TRBJ2-5, with 8 bases aligning to TRBD1. Trimming took 3 bases from V and 1 from J; bases not matched to a gene: 4. Germline lookup yields CDR1 MNHGY and CDR2 SVAAGI. The CDR3 sequence is 15 residues long. CDR3 amino acids: CASSYNQGAQETQYF. CDR3 bases: TGTGCCAGCAGTTACAATCAGGGGGCCCAAGAGACCCAGTACTTC.

V is TRBV29-1 and J is TRBJ2-7; 10 bases are shared with TRBD2. Germline loops: CDR1 SQVTM, CDR2 ANQGSEA. This CDR3 comprises 14 residues. The J segment lost 0 bases and the V segment lost 6 bases, leaving 5 bases of the junction unmatched. The CDR3 bases are TGCAGCGTGCTAGCGGGAGTGAGCTCCTACGAGCAGTACTTC. As protein: CSVLAGVSSYEQYF.

J is TRBJ1-1 and V is TRBV4-1; D is possibly TRBD1 (6 bases). V shed 6 bases and J shed 1 base, with 12 bases lying between them. The CDR3 covers 14 residues. Germline V gene lookup returns CDR1 MGHRA and CDR2 YSYEKL. The CDR3, as DNA: TGCGCCAGCAGGGGGACACTCCGGAACACTGAAGCTTTCTTT. Amino acids: CASRGTLRNTEAFF.

In this sample, this clone turned up a few times. The genes are TRBV5-1 and TRBJ2-3; 8 bases are shared with TRBD2. CDR1 SGHRS and CDR2 YFSETQ come from the germline V gene. The ends lost 2 bases at V and 1 base at J; junction bases unmatched: 3. This CDR3 is built from 15 residues. In nucleotides, the CDR3 is TGCGCCAGCAGCTTCAGCGGGAGTGGCACAGATACGCAGTATTTT. The encoded protein is CASSFSGSGTDTQYF.

The chain employs TRBV2 and TRBJ2-1, with a tentative D call TRBD2 (6 bases). The V gene lost 6 bases and the J gene lost 5 bases, with 11 bases spanning the gap. The CDR3 covers 13 residues. The V gene's germline CDR1 is SNHLY and CDR2 FYNNEI. The CDR3: CASRVGGNNEQFF. The CDR3 DNA reads as TGTGCCAGCAGGGTCGGAGGGAACAATGAGCAGTTCTTC.

CDR3 sequence reads: CASSLQGAQETQYF. DNA for the CDR3: TGTGCCAGCAGCCTCCAGGGGGCGCAAGAGACCCAGTACTTC. This chain joins TRBV7-7 and TRBJ2-5, with 8 bases fitting TRBD1. The CDR3 extends over 14 amino acids. CDR1 is SSHAT and CDR2 is FNYEAQ in the germline V gene (reference sequence). V shed 5 bases, J shed 2 bases, and the junction held 4 bases outside the gene matches.

Comments on this clone: Other DNA sequences of this sample code for an identical CDR3. The CDR3 loop is CASSPGTSGAYNEQFF. The CDR3 DNA sequence: TGTGCCAGCAGCCCGGGGACTAGCGGGGCCTACAATGAGCAGTTCTTC. The chain couples TRBV5-4 to TRBJ2-1, with TRBD2 matching 13 bases. The germline CDR1 and CDR2 sequences are SGHNT and YYREEE (reference sequence). The CDR3 loop spans 16 amino acids. V was pared by 4 bases and J by 2 bases, with 3 bases of the junction left unmatched.

This clone appeared a single time. The rearrangement joins TRBV10-3 to TRBJ2-7, with 10 bases aligning to TRBD2. The CDR3 is made up of 16 amino acids. Germline values: CDR1 ENHRY, CDR2 SYGVKD. V was pared by 8 bases and J by 4 bases, with 14 bases of the junction left unmatched. The DNA of the CDR3 is TGTGCCATCCGCTCGAGAGCTAGCGGGAGCATTTACGAGCAGTACTTC. This gives the protein CAIRSRASGSIYEQYF.

The CDR3 sequence is CASSPQGAVTGELFF. The DNA for the CDR3 is TGCGCCAGCAGCCCGCAGGGGGCGGTAACCGGGGAGCTGTTTTTT. This chain connects TRBV5-1 to TRBJ2-2; 8 bases fit TRBD1. The CDR3 has 15 amino acids. Germline CDR1 SGHRS, CDR2 YFSETQ. J gave up 5 bases and V 4 bases, and 7 bases lay outside the gene matches.